The 7 T cell receptor beta chains reported below all come from one sample, sequenced in a study of identical twins. A single record per CDR3 protein comes from TCRdb applying MiXCR to the 5' RACE reads. The data hold 1.5 million to 2 million distinct CDR3 sequences, with under 35% observed a single time. Input material: cord blood. These receptor sequences come from a newborn girl in good health.

This clonotype was observed a few times. V and J are TRBV6-1 and TRBJ2-5; D unresolved. CDR3 length equals 14 residues. Germline loops: CDR1 MNHNS, CDR2 SASEGT. The ends were cut back, 2 bases at V and 2 bases at J, with 9 bases in the middle. The CDR3 reads CASSEIRNQETQYF. In nucleotides, the CDR3 is TGTGCCAGCAGTGAAATCAGGAATCAAGAGACCCAGTACTTC.

This clonotype was recorded at least ten times. V is TRBV10-3 and J is TRBJ2-7; unclear D gene. Germline CDR1 ENHRY, CDR2 SYGVKD. The ends were cut back, 3 bases at V and 3 bases at J, with 9 bases in the middle. The CDR3 has 13 residues. The CDR3 DNA is TGTGCCATCAGTGATGCCCGAGACTACGAGCAGTACTTC. Translated: CAISDARDYEQYF.

This clonotype was counted only a few times. The V call is TRBV7-2, the J call TRBJ2-7; D is ambiguous. The CDR3 is 14 residues long. Germline V gives CDR1 SGHTA, CDR2 FQGNSA. Trimming pared 1 base from V and 4 bases from J, leaving 11 bases between. As DNA, the CDR3 is TGTGCCAGCAGCTTAGATTTTTTGGGATACGAGCAGTACTTC. Residues: CASSLDFLGYEQYF.

The chain joins TRBV29-1 to TRBJ2-2, with D possibly being TRBD2 (6 bases). Trimming removed 5 bases from V and 1 base from J, with 8 bases in between. Germline CDR1 reads SQVTM; CDR2 reads ANQGSEA. The CDR3 is made up of 13 amino acids. The CDR3: CSVPSVNTGELFF. The CDR3 DNA sequence: TGCAGCGTTCCTAGCGTGAACACCGGGGAGCTGTTTTTT.

This clonotype has more than one count but fewer than ten. The gene calls are TRBV4-1 and TRBJ1-2; D ambiguous. The CDR3 consists of 15 residues. Germline CDR1 reads MGHRA; CDR2 reads YSYEKL. The germline V and J ends were trimmed by 3 bases and 3 bases, with 14 bases remaining between them. The CDR3 DNA reads as TGCGCCAGCAGCCAGATTACGGACGGCTACTATGGCTACACCTTC. Translating gives CASSQITDGYYGYTF.

This clonotype was counted at least ten times. The rearrangement uses TRBV28 and TRBJ1-2; 7 bases agree with TRBD1. Germline CDR1 MDHEN, CDR2 SYDVKM. The CDR3 covers 13 residues. Germline trimming cut 5 bases from V and 8 bases from J; bases unmatched to any gene: 8. The CDR3 DNA is TGTGCCAGCAGTCTTGTGACAGGGTGGGGCTACACCTTC. Encoded protein: CASSLVTGWGYTF.

This clonotype has only a few counts. The rearrangement uses TRBV12-3 or TRBV12-4 and TRBJ2-2, with 16 nucleotides matching TRBD2. The CDR3 runs 18 residues. J lost 2 bases, V lost 4 bases, and 4 bases had no gene match. CDR3 in DNA: TGTGCCAGCAGTTCCGGGACTAGCGGGAGGGTAAACACCGGGGAGCTGTTTTTT. Translated, it gives CASSSGTSGRVNTGELFF.